This TCR beta chain came from a study of cytomegalovirus exposure and HLA in healthy donors. Study-wide background: Of around 400 genotyped donors, roughly 81% grouped in the Caucasian-associated ancestry cluster. Study conclusions and caveats: A likely sequencing artifact accounted for one observed cluster of highly shared sequence variants. It was approximately 150 TCR beta chains that were listed as cytomegalovirus-associated. In vitro data verified a few CMV-associated chains as specific for CMV antigens.

As to this clone: The antigen is unknown.

In germline, CDR1 is SGHDT, CDR2 YYEEEE. The CDR3 has 14 residues. The V end lost 2 bases, the J end lost 1 base, and 9 bases lay between the germline ends. PCR primers comprised 60 Vbeta and 13 Jbeta primers. Clones were sequenced by immunoSEQ multiplex PCR, and TCRdb holds only the in-frame ones, with some missing. The specimen's table records some 60,000 clones. This chain connects TRBV5-6 to TRBJ2-5; TRBD1 is a possible D gene (6 bases). The sample consisted of PBMCs. The source is a male donor in good health and CMV-seronegative. The CDR3 coding sequence is TGTGCCAGCAGCTTTACAGGGCGCCAAGAGACCCAGTACTTC. Residues: CASSFTGRQETQYF.